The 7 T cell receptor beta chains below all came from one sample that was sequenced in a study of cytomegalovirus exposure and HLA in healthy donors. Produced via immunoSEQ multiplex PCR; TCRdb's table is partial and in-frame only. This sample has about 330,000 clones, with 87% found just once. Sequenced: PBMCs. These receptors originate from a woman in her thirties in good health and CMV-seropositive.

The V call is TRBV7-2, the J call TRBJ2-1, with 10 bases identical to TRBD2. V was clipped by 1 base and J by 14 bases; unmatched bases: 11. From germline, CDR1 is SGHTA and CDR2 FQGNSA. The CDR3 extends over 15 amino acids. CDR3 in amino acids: CASSLELAGDAREFF. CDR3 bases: TGTGCCAGCAGCTTAGAGCTAGCGGGAGACGCCCGGGAGTTCTTC.

CDR3 sequence reads: CASSFASVTDTQYF. CDR3 nucleotides: TGTGCCAGCAGTTTCGCGTCAGTTACAGATACGCAGTATTTT. J is TRBJ2-3 and V is TRBV28, with D hard to call. V was shortened by 3 bases and J by 3 bases, with 10 bases between the two germline ends. CDR1 and CDR2 from the germline V gene are MDHEN and SYDVKM. CDR3 length equals 14 residues.

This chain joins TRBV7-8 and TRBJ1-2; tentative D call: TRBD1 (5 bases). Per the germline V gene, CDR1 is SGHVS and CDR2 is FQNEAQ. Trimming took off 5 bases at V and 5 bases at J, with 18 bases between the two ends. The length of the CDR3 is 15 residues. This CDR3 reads CASSPQQVTVYGYTF. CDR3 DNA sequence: TGTGCCAGCAGCCCTCAACAGGTGACCGTTTATGGCTACACCTTC.

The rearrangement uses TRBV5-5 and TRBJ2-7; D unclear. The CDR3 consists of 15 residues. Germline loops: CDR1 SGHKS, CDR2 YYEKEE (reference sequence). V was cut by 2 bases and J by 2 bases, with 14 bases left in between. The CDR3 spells CASSFPYQHTYEQYF. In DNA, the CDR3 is TGTGCCAGCAGCTTCCCTTATCAGCACACCTACGAGCAGTACTTC.

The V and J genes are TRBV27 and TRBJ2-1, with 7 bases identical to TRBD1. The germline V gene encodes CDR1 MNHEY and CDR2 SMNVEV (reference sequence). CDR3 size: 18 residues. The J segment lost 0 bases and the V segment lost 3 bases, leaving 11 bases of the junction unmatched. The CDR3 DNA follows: TGTGCCAGCAGTTTGGGGCTACAGGGGAAGAGCTCCTACAATGAGCAGTTCTTC. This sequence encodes CASSLGLQGKSSYNEQFF.

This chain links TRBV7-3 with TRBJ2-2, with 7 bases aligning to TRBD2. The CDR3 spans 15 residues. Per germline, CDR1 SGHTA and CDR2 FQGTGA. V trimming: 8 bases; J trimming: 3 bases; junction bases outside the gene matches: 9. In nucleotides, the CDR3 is TGTGCCAGCGCCGAGCCCCTAGCGGACACCGGGGAGCTGTTTTTT. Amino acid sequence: CASAEPLADTGELFF.

The CDR3 nucleotides read TGTGCCATCAGTACAAAAGGGCAGCGCAACACTGAAGCTTTCTTT. Amino acids: CAISTKGQRNTEAFF. V and J are TRBV10-3 and TRBJ1-1; D is ambiguous. The germline V gene encodes CDR1 ENHRY and CDR2 SYGVKD. This CDR3 spans 15 amino acids. The V and J ends lost 5 bases and 2 bases respectively, with 15 bases between them.